Included here is one T cell receptor (beta chain) sequence, with context. Libraries were prepared by immunoSEQ multiplex PCR; TCRdb keeps only in-frame clonotypes and omits some of them. The table lists some 150,000 clones, about 80% of them singletons. The data originate from a study of blood T cell repertoires in COVID-19. Germline V gene sequence: CDR1 ENHRY, CDR2 SYGVKD. There are 15 residues in the CDR3. The V end lost 6 bases, the J end lost 1 base, and 14 bases lay between the germline ends. This sequence originates from a human donor in a cohort sampled during active COVID-19. The sequenced sample consisted of peripheral blood. This rearrangement joins TRBV10-3 to TRBJ2-3, with D perhaps matching TRBD2 (5 bases). The DNA of the CDR3 is TGTGCCATCAGCGATCTCCGGGGAGGCACAGATACGCAGTATTTT. Encoded protein: CAISDLRGGTDTQYF.